Listed here are 8 T cell receptor beta chains from one sample, sequenced in a study of blood T cell repertoires in COVID-19. Produced via immunoSEQ multiplex PCR; TCRdb's table is partial and in-frame only. The table lists approximately 140,000 clones, 80% to 85% of them singletons. The sequenced sample was peripheral blood. The receptors stem from a young man with COVID-19, enrolled during active disease.

The chain couples TRBV28 to TRBJ2-3; 11 bases agree with TRBD1. J lost 7 bases, V lost 8 bases, and 5 bases had no gene match. CDR1 is MDHEN and CDR2 is SYDVKM in the germline V gene. CDR3 length: 13 amino acids. CDR3 DNA sequence: TGTGCCAGCGAGGACAGGGGGCAATATACGCAGTATTTT. Protein: CASEDRGQYTQYF.

This clone was counted ten times or more. This sequence joins TRBV7-9 and TRBJ1-4; D is possibly TRBD1 (5 bases). Deletions cut 2 bases from V and 2 bases from J, with 9 bases between. The CDR3 is 15 amino acids. Looked up from germline, CDR1 is SEHNR and CDR2 is FQNEAQ (reference sequence). The CDR3 DNA sequence: TGTGCCAGCAGCTTACTTGGGGCGACTAATGAAAAACTGTTTTTT. Its protein product is CASSLLGATNEKLFF.

The chain is built from TRBV2 and TRBJ2-2; D uncertain. The germline CDR1 and CDR2 sequences are SNHLY and FYNNEI. There are 15 residues in the CDR3. Trimming pared 4 bases from V and 0 bases from J, leaving 9 bases between. The CDR3 nucleotides are TGTGCCAGCAGTGGCAGTTCTTCGAACACCGGGGAGCTGTTTTTT. This translates into CASSGSSSNTGELFF.

The V gene is TRBV5-5, the J gene TRBJ2-7; perhaps TRBD1 as D (6 bases). There are 18 residues in the CDR3. Trimming removed 4 bases from V and 6 bases from J, with 29 bases in between. CDR1 is SGHKS and CDR2 is YYEKEE in the germline V gene (reference sequence). For the CDR3, the DNA is TGTGCCAGCAGCCCCTACTTGACAGGTCAAATTCCTAGGGGCGAGCAGTACTTC. Translated, it gives CASSPYLTGQIPRGEQYF.

This clone was counted between two and nine times. The chain recombines TRBV10-1 with TRBJ1-5; D is perhaps TRBD1 (5 bases). V lost 2 bases and J 7 bases, leaving 9 bases between the germline ends. The CDR3 runs 13 residues. In germline, CDR1 is WNHNN, CDR2 SYGVQD (reference sequence). CDR3 in DNA: TGCGCCAGCAGTGAGAATCAGGGCCAGCCCCAGCATTTT. Translated: CASSENQGQPQHF.

CDR3 bases: TGTGCCAGCAGTGAGTCCTACAGGGTGGATGGCTACACCTTC. Protein product: CASSESYRVDGYTF. The J gene is TRBJ1-2, the V gene TRBV28; D perhaps matches TRBD1 (6 bases). CDR1 MDHEN and CDR2 SYDVKM come from the germline V gene. CDR3 length: 14 residues. V lost 5 bases and J lost 6, with 16 bases in between.

The chain joins TRBV27 to TRBJ2-1; 11 bases are shared with TRBD2. Germline values: CDR1 MNHEY, CDR2 SMNVEV (reference sequence). V shed 3 bases, J shed 3 bases, and the junction held 4 bases outside the gene matches. This CDR3 is 16 amino acids long. The CDR3 bases are TGTGCCAGCAGTTTCCGACTAGCGGGACTCTACAATGAGCAGTTCTTC. Translated, it gives CASSFRLAGLYNEQFF.

The gene calls are TRBV27 and TRBJ2-4; 7 bases align to TRBD2. The germline CDR1 and CDR2 sequences are MNHEY and SMNVEV (reference sequence). Trimming cost V 4 bases and J 7 bases; bases outside gene matches: 16. The CDR3 runs 17 residues. The CDR3 here is CASSYRVSGGSRNIQYF. The CDR3 DNA reads TGTGCCAGCAGTTATCGGGTCTCCGGCGGGAGTAGGAACATTCAGTACTTC.